This T cell receptor (beta chain) originates from a study of cytomegalovirus exposure and HLA in healthy donors (dated by TCRdb to 2016 to 2017). Background for the entire study: According to an earlier analysis of several hundred of the donors, about 179 million T cells yielded roughly 100 million unique TCR beta sequences and 250 to 350 Gb of sequence data. Around 320 gigabases of sequencing data and tens of millions of unique TCR sequences were included in an early release covering over 600 HLA-typed donors. The genetic ancestry cluster associated with self-reported Caucasian donors included 80% to 90% of the 398 genotyped donors. The study aimed to test whether cataloging public T cell receptors could reveal signatures of past pathogen exposure. The T cell repertoires of several hundred subjects were profiled by immunosequencing and related to cytomegalovirus serostatus. A separate validation cohort of more than 100 different subjects was used in addition to the roughly 670-subject first cohort. To predict cytomegalovirus infection status, the study brought together high-throughput TCR immunosequencing, statistical association of individual TCRs with disease status, and machine learning. In a later analysis, previously published TCR beta repertoires from several hundred donors were re-analyzed and high-resolution HLA genotyping was added so that TCR occurrence patterns could be studied. Rather than using new phenotypic data, the later analysis identified candidate immune exposures from TCR beta sequences and from how often those sequences occurred across donors. To decide whether each TCR beta V gene segment behaved as functional or pseudogenic, an earlier analysis of over 500 of the donors relied on high-throughput TCR beta sequencing. Donor age, sex, ethnicity and CMV serostatus were compiled together with the repertoire data. A later genetic analysis took genome-wide SNP genotypes for about 65% of the 666 donors and used that subset as a discovery cohort. All discovery cohort repertoires had been generated on a single sequencing platform. Class I and class II HLA loci were covered by the typing at four-digit resolution. Typing coverage varied by locus: roughly 620-640 donors for A, B, C, DRB1 and DQB1; 500 to 550 for DQA1; some 610 for DPA1; more than 450 for DPB1. Four to six DR-DQ haplotypes were handled as single units for association and clustering, since linkage in the cohort was strong. On average, approximately 250,000 unique TCR beta nucleotide sequences were sequenced per donor among 398 genotyped donors of the cohort, with 15% to 20% of those sequences being non-productive.

As to this clone: No cognate antigen has been identified for it. Base qualities are not at hand, and no much larger clone is one base apart.

General findings and caveats noted by the study authors: Immune exposure information for the cohort was limited to CMV serostatus. Most TCR sequences were observed very rarely across donors, whereas some public TCRs were present in many individuals. Compared with equally common non-associated chains, HLA-associated TCR beta chains in a later analysis were more clonally expanded and had lower generation probabilities. Most CMV-associated TCR beta chains appeared to be HLA-restricted in a later analysis, and the HLA associations seemed to be driven largely by CMV exposure. An earlier analysis of approximately 600 of the donors showed that most TCR beta V segments appeared in productive rearrangements either about 87% or about 30% of the time, which broadly matched IMGT annotations. A later analysis found that TCR association rates varied across HLA loci, with DRB1 alleles showing the most associated TCRs and HLA-C alleles the fewest. A later analysis associated 16,951 TCR beta sequences with specific HLA alleles at a false discovery rate of 0.05. Cytomegalovirus status was reported to be diagnosed by the classifier with high specificity and sensitivity in both the original and validation cohorts. Sequencing depth was assumed to be roughly uniform across donors in the presence/absence analyses, though that assumption may not hold. A further reported finding was that TCR beta sequences accurately predicted the HLA-A and HLA-B alleles for most subjects in the first cohort. Around 16 rarely observed V segments, including chromosome 9 orphons, were excluded from the earlier analysis of some 590 of the donors because counts were too low. Because HLA typing was unavailable for some donors at each locus, only the typed subset was used in association tests. Only TCR beta chains were sequenced in this cohort, and the absence of alpha or paired-chain data limited detectable features. Strong co-occurrence of HLA alleles, especially DR and DQ, made assigning TCR associations to individual alleles difficult. In the study, around 150 TCR beta chains were listed as associated with cytomegalovirus. In a later genetic analysis, fewer N-insertions in productive TCRs were reported among donors in an Asian-associated ancestry cluster than the roughly 700-donor mean. In a later genetic analysis, a missense DCLRE1C variant was associated with V-gene and J-gene trimming of TCR beta chains, and the association was replicated in an independent cohort. Several of the top co-occurrence clusters appeared to be linked to parvovirus B19, influenza, CMV and Epstein-Barr virus, according to a later analysis. A few of the identified cytomegalovirus-associated TCR beta chains were confirmed in vitro to be specific for cytomegalovirus antigens. A cluster of highly shared sequence variants was judged likely to represent a technical artifact of the sequencing pipeline. Some IMGT-functional V segments, including TRBV6-2 and TRBV6-3, could not be told apart with the 87-base-pair reads, so those segments were excluded. Linkage disequilibrium might explain the correlated functional status among segregating V segments, but an unknown experimental factor could not be excluded. According to the authors, the approach could potentially be generalized to other disease states and immunological phenotypes.

The cohort comprised fewer than 750 healthy bone marrow donors. At the time of sampling, every cohort member was nominally healthy, though immune exposures that went unrecorded were likely present. The donor tested CMV seropositive and was one of the 289 seropositive cohort members. A peripheral blood sample was collected from each donor, and TCR beta sequencing was performed on peripheral blood mononuclear cells. Genomic DNA was extracted from the blood cell samples with the Qiagen DNeasy Blood Extraction Kit. Trimming removed 1 base from V and 8 bases from J; the gene matches leave 3 bases unexplained. The CDR3 covers 14 residues, taking in both the cysteine and the phenylalanine. Of the read, only the CDR3 DNA is kept; its 42 bases are in frame from base 1. From a lookup of the germline V gene, CDR1 and CDR2 are SGHVS and FNYEAQ. The library was prepared using the immunoSEQ multiplex PCR assay. A mixture of 60 forward primers for TCR Vbeta segments and 13 reverse primers for TCR Jbeta segments was used in the multiplex PCR. The CDR3 region of rearranged TCR beta genes was amplified from genomic DNA with a multiplex PCR assay. The amplified TCR beta libraries were sequenced on the Illumina HiSeq System as 87-base-pair reads. The authors processed their data as follows. In a later analysis, some 80 million unique TCR beta chains were counted across the 500 to 850 repertoires, and roughly 9.9 million of these chains were shared by at least two donors. Raw reads were error-corrected and collapsed into unique sequences by a nearest-neighbor algorithm in which closely related sequences were merged to remove PCR and sequencing errors. To assign V, D and J gene segments, CDR3 sequences were aligned to IMGT reference sequences. For a sequence to be retained, at least a six-nucleotide match to both a V gene segment and a J gene segment was required. Rearrangements were classified as productive when the CDR3 lacked stop codons and remained in frame with V and J, and all other rearrangements were classified as non-productive. Following IMGT convention, CDR3 was defined as the stretch from the second conserved V-encoded cysteine up to the conserved J-encoded phenylalanine. In an earlier analysis of 587 of the donors, sequences lacking an unambiguous match to a single V gene segment were excluded. An earlier analysis of fewer than 750 of the donors classified V segments as functional when productive rearrangements were above 56.7% and as segregating when the standard deviation between donors was above 5%. A statistical classification framework was built to diagnose cytomegalovirus status from the catalog of TCR beta chain sequences. In a later analysis, TCR nucleotide sequences were compared against IMGT/GENE-DB human TR gene sequences so that V and J genes could be assigned. The TCRdist pipeline was used in a later analysis to assign CDR3 sequences and most-parsimonious VDJ recombination scenarios. A later analysis defined each TCR beta chain by its CDR3 amino acid sequence plus V-gene family, and excluded reads lacking a unique V-gene family. A later analysis removed several hundred highly shared, low-generation-probability nucleotide sequences to deal with suspected cross-contamination and a sequencing artifact. In a later analysis, a clonal expansion index was calculated for each public chain from normalized within-repertoire ranks of inferred template counts. A later analysis computed generation probabilities with a VDJ recombination model fitted to out-of-frame rearrangements, and checked the results against IGoR. A later analysis scored TCR-TCR, TCR-HLA and TCR-CMV co-occurrence with hypergeometric tests, applying a repertoire-size bias correction to TCR pairs. To estimate false discovery rates, a later analysis permuted the HLA or CMV assignments 20 times. A later analysis grouped co-occurring TCRs with DBSCAN, adding TCRdist sequence similarity when clustering within HLA-allele-positive subsets. Repertoires with fewer than 30,000 or more than 120,000 public chains, plus five repertoires with anomalous nucleotide sharing, were excluded from co-occurrence clustering. TCRdb stores this immuneACCESS table with in-frame sequences only. Part of the clones is absent; in the studies checked, under half of the shortfall reflects unresolved V genes, and no reason is known for the rest. V and J calls and clone size follow that table, whereas D and trimming were derived from the DNA. The sample table lists some 170,000 clones, about 80% of them with a count of one. Less than 4.5% of the sample lies in the top ten.

This TCR was recovered from a man aged 25 to 40 in good health and CMV-seropositive. The chain employs TRBV7-6 and TRBJ1-3; 9 central nucleotides agree with TRBD1. Sequencing input: PBMCs. The DNA sequence is given as TGTGCCAGCAGCTTAGGGACAGGGGATTACACCATATATTTT. This yields the protein CASSLGTGDYTIYF.